The next 15 T cell receptor delta chains were all read from a single sample in a study of DNA immune sequencing with unique molecular identifiers (TCRdb year 2020). Library preparation used multiplex PCR. The sequencer listed for this sample is Illumina MiniSeq. Genomic DNA was amplified with a 32-plex assay using primers for all 8 TRDV and 4 TRDJ genes covering the CDR3. A 12-nucleotide UMI was introduced during 2 to 4 barcoding PCR cycles, after which a second PCR was performed with Illumina adapter primers. Clones were re-identified by TCRdb from the public reads with CATT, and rows with the same DNA were merged. The sample has around 5,400 delta-chain clones on record, approximately 10% of them singletons. The ten largest clones represent roughly 53% of the sample. The material sequenced was gamma-delta T cells enriched from blood buffy coat, or unenriched PBMCs (not recorded which). The receptor set was obtained from a human donor in good health.

The sample holds many counts of this clone. TCRdb has a much larger clone's protein, which differs at residue 13 from the translation of this DNA, likely because of a read error; what is shown is the protein translated from the DNA. The rearrangement joins TRDV2 to TRDJ1; 11 nucleotides agree with TRDD3. Germline assignment: CDR1 GEAIGNYY and CDR2 EKD. This CDR3 is built from 15 residues. The CDR3 loop is CACAQLGDRDDKHIF. CDR3 coding DNA: TGTGCCTGTGCCCAACTGGGGGATAGGGACGATAAACACATCTTT.

This clone is labeled as medium-sized. The V call is TRAV38-2/DV8, the J call TRDJ1; TRDD3 agrees at 12 bases. Germline V CDR1 and CDR2: TSESDYY, QEAYKQQN. The CDR3 totals 19 residues. The V gene end was trimmed by 1 base and the J gene end by 2 bases; junction bases not matched to a gene: 12. CDR3 protein: CAYRSRTPWGIRGTDKLIF. The CDR3 coding sequence is TGTGCTTATAGGAGCCGAACTCCCTGGGGGATACGGGGTACCGATAAACTCATCTTT.

Of note for this clone: TCRdb's listed protein matches a much larger clone and diverges from this DNA's translation at residue 14, likely through a read error; the protein shown comes from the DNA. The chain is built from TRDV2 and TRDJ3, with TRDD3 as a possible D gene (5 bases). This CDR3 comprises 17 residues. From germline, CDR1 is GEAIGNYY and CDR2 EKD. The CDR3 region has the DNA TGTGCCTGTGACACATCGCCCCCCTCCTGGGACACCCGACATATGTTTTTC. It encodes CACDTSPPSWDTRHMFF.

On this clone itself: A far larger clone lies a single base away; this is likely a read error. Distinct nucleotide sequences in the sample also encode this CDR3. The chain couples TRDV2 to TRDJ3, with D possibly TRDD3 on 6 matching bases. CDR1 is GEAIGNYY, CDR2 EKD, per germline. CDR3 size: 18 residues. CDR3 nucleotides: TGTGCGTGTGACACCGCTGGGGCGACTTCCTGGGACACCCGACAGATGTTTTTC. Translation gives CACDTAGATSWDTRQMFF.

This clone has only a few counts. TCRdb shows a much larger clone's protein in place of this DNA's translation, and the two differ at residue 8, likely through a read error; the protein shown is translated from the DNA. V usage is TRDV2 and J usage is TRDJ3; D is tentatively TRDD1 or TRDD3 (5 bases each). The CDR3 sequence is 20 residues long. Germline-derived CDR1 and CDR2 are GEAIGNYY and EKD. V was shortened by 4 bases and J by 0 bases, with 21 bases between the two germline ends. In nucleotides, the CDR3 is TGTGCCTGTGAACCGTACTGGTGGATAATAGGCTCCTGGGACACCCGACAGATGTTTTTC. This codes for CACEPYWWIIGSWDTRQMFF.

This clone was recorded at least ten times. J is TRDJ1 and V is TRDV2; TRDD3 agrees at 12 bases. Germline loops: CDR1 GEAIGNYY, CDR2 EKD. CDR3 length: 21 residues. V trimming: 0 bases; J trimming: 2 bases; junction bases outside the gene matches: 18. The CDR3 protein is CACDTMQLGDTGAGETDKLIF. The CDR3 nucleotides read TGTGCCTGTGACACCATGCAACTGGGGGATACCGGAGCAGGAGAGACCGATAAACTCATCTTT.

This clone was observed a few times. A much larger clone lies a single base off, so this may be a read error. V gene TRDV2 combines with J gene TRDJ1; 12 bases map to TRDD3. The CDR3 consists of 20 residues. Looked up from germline, CDR1 is GEAIGNYY and CDR2 is EKD. This chain's CDR3 is CACANLLPTGLGDTSDKLTF. The CDR3 region has the DNA TGTGCCTGTGCCAACCTCCTTCCTACCGGACTGGGGGATACCTCCGATAAACTCACCTTT.

Remarks on this clone: The protein recorded in TCRdb matches a much larger clone and deviates from this DNA's translation at residue 12, suggesting a read error; the protein here is obtained by translating the DNA. This sequence joins TRAV38-2/DV8 and TRDJ3; 8 nucleotides match TRDD3. This CDR3 comprises 18 residues. Germline lookup yields CDR1 TSESDYY and CDR2 QEAYKQQN. The CDR3 spells CAYRGTGGNSWGTRQMFF. Here the CDR3 DNA reads TGTGCTTATAGGGGCACTGGGGGGAATTCCTGGGGCACCCGACAGATGTTTTTC.

Ten or more counts support this clone. This is likely an artifact of a read error, given a far larger clone one base away. Other DNA sequences in the same sample also yield this CDR3. This chain connects TRDV2 to TRDJ1; 7 bases map to TRDD3. The CDR3 runs to 15 residues. CDR1 and CDR2 (germline): GEAIGNYY, EKD. J was trimmed by 4 bases and V by 5 bases; bases with no gene match: 12. CDR3 sequence: CACAQLGDRDDKLIF. In nucleotides, the CDR3 is TGTGCCTGTGCCCAACTTGGGGATAGGGACGATAAACTCATCTTT.

Remarks on this clone: TCRdb has a much larger clone's protein, which differs at residue 10 from the translation of this DNA, likely because of a read error; what is shown is the protein translated from the DNA. The chain carries TRDV2 and TRDJ3; 11 nucleotides agree with TRDD3. Germline V CDR1 and CDR2: GEAIGNYY, EKD. With 4 bases clipped from V and 0 bases from J, the junction kept 10 bases outside the gene matches. The CDR3 consists of 20 residues. CDR3 nucleotide sequence: TGTGCCTGTGAACCGTACTGGGGGATAAAAGGCTCCTGGGACACCCGACAGATGTTTTTC. Protein product: CACEPYWGIKGSWDTRQMFF.

About this clone: The protein recorded in TCRdb matches a much larger clone and deviates from this DNA's translation at residue 3, suggesting a read error; the protein here is obtained by translating the DNA. The rearrangement links TRDV2 to TRDJ3, with 9 bases that match TRDD3. CDR1 GEAIGNYY and CDR2 EKD come from the germline V gene. CDR3 length equals 20 residues. The junction had 16 bases not matched to a gene; V was cut back by 8 bases and J by 0 bases. The CDR3 nucleotides are TGTGCCTATGATCCCATTGTACTGGGGGAAAGCTCCTGGGACACCCGACAGATGTTTTTC. Translating it yields CAYDPIVLGESSWDTRQMFF.

This clone turned up a few times. The chain carries TRDV1 and TRDJ1, with 8 bases fitting TRDD3. As TCRdb names no J gene, one was assigned here on the basis of a DNA match to germline. Germline lookup yields CDR1 TSWWSYY and CDR2 QGS. J lost 0 bases, V lost 4 bases, and 25 bases had no gene match. The CDR3 extends over 22 amino acids. The CDR3 loop is CALGVTPASLPATGGYTDKLIF. For the CDR3, the DNA is TGTGCTCTTGGGGTCACCCCTGCCTCCCTCCCCGCTACTGGGGGCTACACCGATAAACTCATCTTT.

Note on this clone: This DNA translates differently at residue 8 from the TCRdb protein, which is that of a much larger clone; a read error is likely, and the protein shown is the DNA's own translation. The chain joins TRDV2 to TRDJ2; 7 bases map to TRDD3. Unmatched junction bases numbered 12, after V lost 0 bases and J lost 3 bases. The CDR3 covers 18 residues. In germline, CDR1 is GEAIGNYY, CDR2 EKD. The CDR3 is CACDTLLWDTSLTAQLFF. Here the CDR3 DNA reads TGTGCCTGTGACACCCTACTGTGGGATACTTCTCTGACAGCACAACTCTTCTTT.

This clone was observed a handful of times. TCRdb assigns this DNA the protein of a much larger clone, which departs from its translation at residue 10; this likely reflects a read error, and the protein shown comes from translating the DNA. This CDR3 is also generated by other DNA sequences in the sample. V and J are TRDV2 and TRDJ1; D is unresolved. This CDR3 is built from 19 residues. V lost 0 bases, J lost 0 bases, and 22 bases lay in between. From germline, CDR1 is GEAIGNYY and CDR2 EKD. The CDR3 DNA follows: TGTGCCTGTGACACCTTGTCTTTACTGAGGGAAGAGTACACCGATAAACTCATCTTT. Translated: CACDTLSLLREEYTDKLIF.

This clone was detected many times. A read error likely explains why the TCRdb protein, taken from a much larger clone, differs from this DNA's translation at residue 12; the protein shown is translated from the DNA. V and J are TRDV2 and TRDJ1; 11 bases align to TRDD3. This CDR3 is built from 15 residues. Germline V gives CDR1 GEAIGNYY, CDR2 EKD. The chain's CDR3 is CACAQLGDRDDRLIF. The CDR3 coding sequence is TGTGCCTGTGCCCAACTGGGGGATAGGGACGATAGACTCATCTTT.